This TCR beta chain was captured in a study of cytomegalovirus exposure and HLA in healthy donors. Study observations and caveats: A list of approximately 160 TCR beta chains associated with cytomegalovirus was given. Using the classifier, cytomegalovirus status was reportedly diagnosed with high specificity and sensitivity.

The CDR3 consists of 19 residues. The germline V gene encodes CDR1 SGHNT and CDR2 YYREEE (reference sequence). V was trimmed by 4 bases and J by 5 bases, leaving 30 bases between them. Sequenced by immunoSEQ multiplex PCR; TCRdb stores in-frame clones only, minus some. The repertoire holds about 130,000 clones, 70% to 85% seen once, with around 27% in the top ten. Note on this clone: Its target is unknown.

Sequences were obtained from PBMCs. This TCR derives from a man aged 30 to 45 in good health and CMV-seropositive. The chain uses TRBV5-4 and TRBJ1-2; tentative D call: TRBD1 (5 bases). CDR3: CASSRPSLGPRSPSYGYTF. As DNA, the CDR3 is TGTGCCAGCAGCCGCCCTTCCTTGGGGCCTCGATCTCCCTCTTATGGCTACACCTTC.